The 20 T cell receptor beta chains listed next were all sequenced from one sample in a study of blood T cells in healthy people across ages. Sample-barcoded 5' priming and a J-beta primer mix drove a second PCR of 7 to 11 cycles. One entry per CDR3 protein results from TCRdb running MiXCR on the 5' RACE reads. The sample has hundreds of thousands of distinct CDR3 sequences, around 21% seen once. The source material was blood. The receptors shown here come from a man between 65 and 85 years old in good health.

Concerning this clonotype: It may be a read error: a sequence one base away is much more abundant. The V and J genes are TRBV2 and TRBJ2-5; D is undetermined. The CDR3 sequence is 11 residues long. Trimming pared 7 bases from V and 1 base from J, leaving 4 bases between. The germline gives CDR1 SNHLY, CDR2 FYNNEI. The CDR3 sequence: CASNSQETQYF. The CDR3 DNA reads TGTGCCAGCAACAGCCAAGAGACCCAGTACTTC.

This clonotype was detected many times. The chain combines TRBV27 with TRBJ2-7; tentatively, D is TRBD2 (5 bases). CDR1 and CDR2 from the germline V gene are MNHEY and SMNVEV (reference sequence). There are 14 residues in the CDR3. V dropped 6 bases and J dropped 0 bases, with 12 bases sitting between them. The CDR3, as DNA: TGTGCCAGCAGGGTGGCGCGGGCCTCCTACGAGCAGTACTTC. This codes for CASRVARASYEQYF.

Only a few counts were recorded for this clonotype. The chain joins TRBV29-1 to TRBJ2-5; TRBD2 matches at 9 bases. V shed 0 bases, J shed 3 bases, and the junction held 2 bases outside the gene matches. The V gene's germline CDR1 is SQVTM and CDR2 ANQGSEA. The CDR3 has 14 amino acids. For the CDR3, the DNA is TGCAGCGTTGAAGATCCTAGCGGGGAAGAGACCCAGTACTTC. Its protein is CSVEDPSGEETQYF.

The rearrangement links TRBV7-9 to TRBJ2-1; a weak D match, TRBD1 (6 bases). Germline loops: CDR1 SEHNR, CDR2 FQNEAQ (reference sequence). V was trimmed by 3 bases and J by 3 bases, leaving 15 bases between them. CDR3 length: 16 residues. The CDR3 loop is CASSFSGQLLYNEQFF. CDR3 nucleotide sequence: TGTGCCAGCAGCTTTTCCGGACAGCTTCTCTACAATGAGCAGTTCTTC.

In this sample, this clonotype turned up a few times. The V call is TRBV16, the J call TRBJ2-5; D tentatively fits TRBD1 or TRBD2 (6 bases each). The V gene lost 1 base and the J gene lost 11 bases, with 17 bases spanning the gap. The germline gives CDR1 KGHSY, CDR2 FQNENV. CDR3 size: 14 residues. CDR3 sequence (DNA): TGTGCCAGCAGCCAATATCGGGGGCAGAAAGAGCAGTACTTC. The encoded protein is CASSQYRGQKEQYF.

In this sample, this clonotype turned up many times. The J gene is TRBJ2-1, the V gene TRBV20-1; TRBD2 agrees at 14 bases. CDR3 length equals 15 residues. The ends lost 6 bases at V and 8 bases at J; junction bases unmatched: 9. Germline V lookup: CDR1 DFQATT, CDR2 SNEGSKA (reference sequence). The CDR3: CSADPGTSGSYEQFF. CDR3 nucleotide sequence: TGCAGTGCCGACCCGGGGACTAGCGGGAGCTATGAGCAGTTCTTC.

The V and J genes are TRBV20-1 and TRBJ1-5, with D unclear. V was clipped by 0 bases and J by 3 bases, with 15 bases between them. Germline values: CDR1 DFQATT, CDR2 SNEGSKA (reference sequence). The CDR3 sequence is 16 residues long. The CDR3 sequence: CSARDRAGRINQPQHF. As DNA, the CDR3 is TGCAGTGCTAGAGATCGGGCTGGGCGGATCAATCAGCCCCAGCATTTT.

Only a few counts were recorded for this clonotype. The gene calls are TRBV3-1 and TRBJ2-4; 8 bases are a match to TRBD2. The CDR3 sequence is 17 residues long. V trimming: 0 bases; J trimming: 6 bases; junction bases outside the gene matches: 10. Germline CDR1 is LGHDT and CDR2 is YNNKEL (reference sequence). CDR3 coding DNA: TGTGCCAGCAGCCAAGACCGGGTAATAGCGGGGACAAACATTCAGTACTTC. Protein: CASSQDRVIAGTNIQYF.

This rearrangement joins TRBV13 to TRBJ2-1; TRBD2 matches at 13 bases. This CDR3 is built from 15 residues. V trimming: 5 bases; J trimming: 8 bases; junction bases outside the gene matches: 6. CDR1 is PRHDT, CDR2 FYEKMQ, per germline (reference sequence). CDR3 sequence: CASSAGTSGIYEQFF. In nucleotides, the CDR3 is TGTGCCAGCAGCGCCGGGACTAGCGGGATCTATGAGCAGTTCTTC.

The chain uses TRBV7-8 and TRBJ1-1; D remains ambiguous. V dropped 1 base and J dropped 11 bases, with 8 bases sitting between them. Germline lookup yields CDR1 SGHVS and CDR2 FQNEAQ. This CDR3 comprises 11 residues. The CDR3 here is CASSLVLWAFF. In nucleotides, the CDR3 is TGTGCCAGCAGCTTAGTTCTATGGGCTTTCTTT.

This chain uses TRBV5-4 with TRBJ2-3; 7 bases agree with TRBD2. Germline loops: CDR1 SGHNT, CDR2 YYREEE (reference sequence). This CDR3 is built from 16 residues. After removal of 0 bases from V and 2 bases from J, the junction contained 6 bases not matched to a gene. The CDR3 loop reads CASSLATREFTDTQYF. For the CDR3, the DNA is TGTGCCAGCAGCTTGGCCACGCGGGAGTTCACAGATACGCAGTATTTT.

V and J are TRBV6-1 and TRBJ1-1; unclear D gene. V gave up 2 bases and J gave up 8 bases, with 6 bases separating them. In germline, CDR1 is MNHNS, CDR2 SASEGT. The length of the CDR3 is 11 residues. In DNA, the CDR3 is TGTGCCAGCAGTGAACGGGCGGAAGCTTTCTTT. It specifies CASSERAEAFF.

The chain links TRBV2 to TRBJ2-1; 7 bases line up with TRBD1. Germline CDR1 is SNHLY and CDR2 is FYNNEI. V trimming: 4 bases; J trimming: 4 bases; junction bases outside the gene matches: 7. The CDR3 has 15 residues. Written as DNA, the CDR3 is TGTGCCAGCAGTGCCTTTACAGGGGCTTACAATGAGCAGTTCTTC. Translated: CASSAFTGAYNEQFF.

Many counts were recorded for this clonotype. J is TRBJ1-6 and V is TRBV2; 7 nucleotides line up with TRBD1. The CDR3 sequence is 16 residues long. V was pared by 2 bases and J by 6 bases, with 7 bases of the junction left unmatched. CDR1 is SNHLY, CDR2 FYNNEI, per germline. CDR3 sequence: CASSEPGTDGNSPLHF. In DNA, the CDR3 is TGTGCCAGCAGTGAACCGGGGACAGACGGTAATTCACCCCTCCACTTT.

The chain is built from TRBV6-5 and TRBJ2-5; 10 nucleotides agree with TRBD1. The CDR3 has 17 amino acids. The J segment lost 1 base and the V segment lost 0 bases, leaving 5 bases of the junction unmatched. Germline assignment: CDR1 MNHEY and CDR2 SVGAGI. The CDR3 nucleotides are TGTGCCAGCAGTTACTCGGACAGGGGGGCTTTCCAAGAGACCCAGTACTTC. Encoded protein: CASSYSDRGAFQETQYF.

The chain carries TRBV11-2 and TRBJ2-5; 8 bases map to TRBD1. The end of the DNA aligns better with TRBJ2-7, so the J call may be wrong. Per germline, CDR1 SGHAT and CDR2 FQNNGV. CDR3 length equals 14 residues. CDR3 in DNA: TGTGCCAGCAGCGAGACAGGGGTAGTCTACGAGCAGTACTTC. Translated: CASSETGVVYEQYF.

This clonotype was recorded a few times. In DNA, the CDR3 is TGTGCCAGCAGCACGCTGGCGTACGAGCAGTACTTC. This codes for CASSTLAYEQYF. The chain carries TRBV6-6 and TRBJ2-5; D not resolved. The J call may be mistaken, given a closer DNA end match to TRBJ2-7. Germline loops: CDR1 MNHNY, CDR2 SVGAGI (reference sequence). The CDR3 extends over 12 amino acids.

The genes are TRBV20-1 and TRBJ2-1, with TRBD2 matching over 12 bases. The germline V gene encodes CDR1 DFQATT and CDR2 SNEGSKA (reference sequence). The CDR3 covers 17 residues. Trimming at V came to 1 base and at J to 7 bases, leaving 11 bases not matched to a gene. CDR3 in amino acids: CSARGPLAGGPGNEQFF. In DNA, the CDR3 is TGCAGTGCTAGAGGCCCGCTAGCGGGAGGGCCGGGGAATGAGCAGTTCTTC.

This clonotype occurred a few times. The chain carries TRBV29-1 and TRBJ1-4; 7 bases align to TRBD1. The J segment lost 4 bases and the V segment lost 4 bases, leaving 3 bases of the junction unmatched. Germline CDR1 SQVTM, CDR2 ANQGSEA. The CDR3 consists of 13 residues. The DNA for the CDR3 is TGCAGCGTTGGGACAGGCGATAATGAAAAACTGTTTTTT. Protein sequence: CSVGTGDNEKLFF.

This clonotype was seen more than once but under ten times. This chain connects TRBV12-3 or TRBV12-4 to TRBJ1-1; unclear D gene. V was shortened by 5 bases and J by 2 bases, with 21 bases between the two germline ends. This CDR3 comprises 17 residues. The CDR3 nucleotides are TGTGCCAGCAGTATGGGGTTCGCTTGGGTCGCTAACACTGAAGCTTTCTTT. Translation: CASSMGFAWVANTEAFF.